The 4 T cell receptor beta chains listed next were all sequenced from one sample in a study of T cell responses to AZD1222 COVID-19 vaccine. Assay: immunoSEQ multiplex PCR; the TCRdb copy retains only in-frame clones and omits some. This table has about 130,000 clones, approximately 85% appearing once. The sample here was peripheral blood, taken 28 days after the second AZD1222 dose. Source of these receptors: an adult who received the AZD1222 COVID-19 vaccine.

CDR3 nucleotide sequence: TGTGCCAGCAGCCAAGTTCTGCAGGGTCGATACGGCTACACCTTC. Translating it yields CASSQVLQGRYGYTF. This chain connects TRBV3-1 (or the pseudogene TRBV3-2) to TRBJ1-2; tentative D call: TRBD1 (5 bases). Trimming removed 1 base from V and 8 bases from J, with 17 bases in between. The CDR3 extends over 15 amino acids. Germline assignment: CDR1 LGHDT and CDR2 YNNKEL (reference sequence).

The J gene is TRBJ1-5, the V gene TRBV19; D is unclear. The germline V gene encodes CDR1 LNHDA and CDR2 SQIVND (reference sequence). The CDR3 has 16 amino acids. V gave up 6 bases and J gave up 0 bases, with 15 bases separating them. The CDR3 sequence is CASSSGSTSSNQPQHF. For the CDR3, the DNA is TGTGCCAGTAGCTCTGGGAGCACGAGTAGCAATCAGCCCCAGCATTTT.

V gene TRBV21-1 combines with J gene TRBJ1-2. TRBV21-1 is a recognized pseudogene. The CDR3 spans 14 residues. The CDR3 DNA follows: TGTGCCAGCAACCTCCGGGGAGGGGCAGACGGCTACACCTTC. Translating it yields CASNLRGGADGYTF.

The chain has TRBV5-6 and TRBJ1-6, with D unresolved. The CDR3 loop spans 14 amino acids. The V gene's germline CDR1 is SGHDT and CDR2 YYEEEE. V was trimmed by 1 base and J by 8 bases, leaving 10 bases between them. In nucleotides, the CDR3 is TGTGCCAGCAGCTTGTCAAGCCGAGATTCACCCCTCCACTTT. It specifies CASSLSSRDSPLHF. The full variable domain, in which reference TRBV5-6 and TRBJ1-6 provide the parts outside the CDR3, is DAGVTQSPTHLIKTRGQQVTLRCSPKSGHDTVSWYQQALGQGPQFIFQYYEEEERQRGNFPDRFSGHQFPNYSSELNVNALLLGDSALYLCASSLSSRDSPLHFGNGTRLTVT.